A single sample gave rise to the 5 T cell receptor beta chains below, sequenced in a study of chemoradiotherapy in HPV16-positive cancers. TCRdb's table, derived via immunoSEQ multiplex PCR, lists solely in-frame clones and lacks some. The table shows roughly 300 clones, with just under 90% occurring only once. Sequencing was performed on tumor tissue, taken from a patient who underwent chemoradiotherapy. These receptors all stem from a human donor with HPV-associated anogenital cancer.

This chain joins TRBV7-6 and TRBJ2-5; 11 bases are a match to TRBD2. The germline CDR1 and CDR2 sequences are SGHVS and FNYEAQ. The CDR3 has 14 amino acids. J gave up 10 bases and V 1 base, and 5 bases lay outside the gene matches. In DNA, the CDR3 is TGTGCCAGCAGCTTAGAGCTAGCGGGGGGTAGCCAGTACTTC. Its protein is CASSLELAGGSQYF.

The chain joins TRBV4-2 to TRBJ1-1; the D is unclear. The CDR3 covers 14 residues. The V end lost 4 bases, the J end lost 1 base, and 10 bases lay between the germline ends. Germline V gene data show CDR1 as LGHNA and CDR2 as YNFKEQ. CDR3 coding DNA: TGTGCCAGCAGCCTAAACGCCAGGAACACTGAAGCTTTCTTT. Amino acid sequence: CASSLNARNTEAFF.

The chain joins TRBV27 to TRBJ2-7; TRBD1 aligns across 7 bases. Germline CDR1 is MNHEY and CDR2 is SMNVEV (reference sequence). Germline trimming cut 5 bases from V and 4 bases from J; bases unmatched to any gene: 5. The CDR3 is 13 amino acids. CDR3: CASSRSGGYEQYF. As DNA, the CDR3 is TGTGCCAGCAGTCGCTCAGGGGGTTACGAGCAGTACTTC.

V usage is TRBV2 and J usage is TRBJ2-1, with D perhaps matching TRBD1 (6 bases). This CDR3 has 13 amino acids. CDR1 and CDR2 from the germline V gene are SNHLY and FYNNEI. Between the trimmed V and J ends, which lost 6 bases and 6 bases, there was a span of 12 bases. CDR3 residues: CASRAGAGNEQFF. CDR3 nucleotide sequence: TGTGCCAGCAGGGCAGGGGCGGGCAATGAGCAGTTCTTC.

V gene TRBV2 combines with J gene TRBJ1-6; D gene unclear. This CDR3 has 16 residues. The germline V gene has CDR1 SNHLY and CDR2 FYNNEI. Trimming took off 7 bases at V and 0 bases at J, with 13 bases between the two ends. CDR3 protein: CASKTGISSYNSPLHF. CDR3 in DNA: TGTGCCAGCAAGACGGGGATAAGCTCCTATAATTCACCCCTCCACTTT.